This entry lists 5 T cell receptor beta chains sequenced from one sample in a study of T-cell memory formation after mild COVID-19. MiXCR, applied by TCRdb to the 5' RACE reads, yields one record per CDR3 protein. The sample records 310,000 or so distinct CDR3 sequences, around 15% being singletons. The specimen was PBMCs or a T cell subset sorted from them (not recorded which). These receptor sequences come from a man between 18 and 35 years old who had mild COVID-19 (a few samples of this study predate the infection). Cell type and time point are not known.

V is TRBV3-1 and J is TRBJ2-5; D unclear. Germline lookup yields CDR1 LGHDT and CDR2 YNNKEL (reference sequence). There are 11 residues in the CDR3. Trimming removed 3 bases from V and 5 bases from J, with 4 bases in between. CDR3 nucleotide sequence: TGTGCCAGCAGCCAGCGGGAGACCCAGTACTTC. As protein: CASSQRETQYF.

This chain links TRBV15 with TRBJ2-3, with D possibly TRBD2 on 6 matching bases. Germline V gene sequence: CDR1 LNHNV, CDR2 YYDKDF (reference sequence). This CDR3 is built from 13 residues. V gave up 1 base and J gave up 6 bases, with 8 bases separating them. The CDR3 here is CATSRGGVDTQYF. For the CDR3, the DNA is TGTGCCACCAGCAGAGGGGGGGTGGATACGCAGTATTTT.

The genes are TRBV19 and TRBJ2-1; 9 bases match TRBD2. The germline V gene encodes CDR1 LNHDA and CDR2 SQIVND (reference sequence). CDR3 length: 16 residues. V gave up 3 bases and J gave up 7 bases; unmatched junction bases: 10. The CDR3 bases are TGTGCCAGTAGTATTTACAGCGGGGGGCAACCGAATGAGCAGTTCTTC. Protein product: CASSIYSGGQPNEQFF.

The V call is TRBV6-2 or TRBV6-3, the J call TRBJ1-5; 7 positions agree with TRBD1. Germline CDR1 MNHEY, CDR2 SVGEGT. The CDR3 is 14 amino acids. V dropped 6 bases and J dropped 3; count of bases not matched to a gene: 5. CDR3 region: CASRPGGYNQPQHF. In DNA, the CDR3 is TGTGCCAGCAGGCCAGGGGGGTACAATCAGCCCCAGCATTTT.

This clonotype was picked up a small number of times. The chain combines TRBV7-2 with TRBJ2-1; no firm D call. Deletions cut 1 base from V and 5 bases from J, with 9 bases between. This CDR3 comprises 14 residues. Germline CDR1 SGHTA, CDR2 FQGNSA. CDR3 region: CASSLEGWNNEQFF. The CDR3 nucleotides are TGTGCCAGCAGCTTAGAAGGGTGGAACAATGAGCAGTTCTTC.